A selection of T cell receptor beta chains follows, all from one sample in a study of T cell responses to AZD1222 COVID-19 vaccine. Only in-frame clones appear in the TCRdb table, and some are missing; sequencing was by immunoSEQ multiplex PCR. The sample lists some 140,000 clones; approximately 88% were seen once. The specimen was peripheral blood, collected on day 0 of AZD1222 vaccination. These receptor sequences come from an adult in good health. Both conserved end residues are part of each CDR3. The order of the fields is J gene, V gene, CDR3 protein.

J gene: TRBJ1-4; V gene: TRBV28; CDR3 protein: CASETGRGEKLFF
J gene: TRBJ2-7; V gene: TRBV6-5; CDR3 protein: CATGGTGGSYEQYF
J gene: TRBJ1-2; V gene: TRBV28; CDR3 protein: CASSPPLTGPLRGYGYTF
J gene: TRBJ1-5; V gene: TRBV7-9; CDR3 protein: CASSLVLFGGANQPQHF
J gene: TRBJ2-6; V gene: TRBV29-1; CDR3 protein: CSVASDVNSGANVLTF
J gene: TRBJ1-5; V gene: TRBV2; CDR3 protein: CASRRDRDNQPQHF
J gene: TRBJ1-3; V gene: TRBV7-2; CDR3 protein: CGGRKDVSGNTIYF
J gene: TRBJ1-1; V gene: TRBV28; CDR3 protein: CASSWPRANTEAFF
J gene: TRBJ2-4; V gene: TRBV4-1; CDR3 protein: CASSPDRGLAKNIQYF
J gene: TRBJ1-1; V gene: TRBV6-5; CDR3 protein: CASILDREGTEAFF
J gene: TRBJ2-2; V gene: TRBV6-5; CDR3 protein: CASTTRAGALGELFF
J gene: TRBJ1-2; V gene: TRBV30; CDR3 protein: CAWSEEGLYTF
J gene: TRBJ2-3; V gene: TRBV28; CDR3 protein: CASSLLGTGGFTDTQYF
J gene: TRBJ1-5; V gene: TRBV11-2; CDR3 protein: CASSLGTGGLSNQPQHF
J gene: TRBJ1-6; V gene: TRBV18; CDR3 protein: CASSHSVNPDSPLHF
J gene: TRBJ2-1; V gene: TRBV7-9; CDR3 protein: CASSLAGGNEQFF
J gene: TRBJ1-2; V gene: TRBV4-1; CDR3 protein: CASSQDAGAGGGYTF
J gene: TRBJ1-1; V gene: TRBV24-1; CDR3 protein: CATSVRGGTEAFF
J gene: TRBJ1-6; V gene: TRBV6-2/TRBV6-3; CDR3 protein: CASSYGDFNSPLHF
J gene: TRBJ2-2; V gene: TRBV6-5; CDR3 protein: CASRMRTANTGELFF
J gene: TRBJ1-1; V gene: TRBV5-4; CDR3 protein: CASSLGQMNTEAFF
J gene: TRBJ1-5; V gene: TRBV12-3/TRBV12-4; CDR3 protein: CASSLQSNQPQHF
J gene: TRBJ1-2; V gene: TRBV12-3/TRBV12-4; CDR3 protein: CASSPRGNYGYTF
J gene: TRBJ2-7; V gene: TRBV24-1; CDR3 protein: CATSQTGGVQYEQYF
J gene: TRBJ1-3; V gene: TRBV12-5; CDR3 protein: CASGPNWTSSGNTIYF
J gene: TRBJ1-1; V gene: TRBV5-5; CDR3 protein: CASSLLIMNTEAFF
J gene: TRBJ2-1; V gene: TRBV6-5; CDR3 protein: CASSTPPDRYNEQFF
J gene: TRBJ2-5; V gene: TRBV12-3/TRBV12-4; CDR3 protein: CASSYRRGETQYF
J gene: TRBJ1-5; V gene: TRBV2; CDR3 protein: CASSGQLGQPQHF